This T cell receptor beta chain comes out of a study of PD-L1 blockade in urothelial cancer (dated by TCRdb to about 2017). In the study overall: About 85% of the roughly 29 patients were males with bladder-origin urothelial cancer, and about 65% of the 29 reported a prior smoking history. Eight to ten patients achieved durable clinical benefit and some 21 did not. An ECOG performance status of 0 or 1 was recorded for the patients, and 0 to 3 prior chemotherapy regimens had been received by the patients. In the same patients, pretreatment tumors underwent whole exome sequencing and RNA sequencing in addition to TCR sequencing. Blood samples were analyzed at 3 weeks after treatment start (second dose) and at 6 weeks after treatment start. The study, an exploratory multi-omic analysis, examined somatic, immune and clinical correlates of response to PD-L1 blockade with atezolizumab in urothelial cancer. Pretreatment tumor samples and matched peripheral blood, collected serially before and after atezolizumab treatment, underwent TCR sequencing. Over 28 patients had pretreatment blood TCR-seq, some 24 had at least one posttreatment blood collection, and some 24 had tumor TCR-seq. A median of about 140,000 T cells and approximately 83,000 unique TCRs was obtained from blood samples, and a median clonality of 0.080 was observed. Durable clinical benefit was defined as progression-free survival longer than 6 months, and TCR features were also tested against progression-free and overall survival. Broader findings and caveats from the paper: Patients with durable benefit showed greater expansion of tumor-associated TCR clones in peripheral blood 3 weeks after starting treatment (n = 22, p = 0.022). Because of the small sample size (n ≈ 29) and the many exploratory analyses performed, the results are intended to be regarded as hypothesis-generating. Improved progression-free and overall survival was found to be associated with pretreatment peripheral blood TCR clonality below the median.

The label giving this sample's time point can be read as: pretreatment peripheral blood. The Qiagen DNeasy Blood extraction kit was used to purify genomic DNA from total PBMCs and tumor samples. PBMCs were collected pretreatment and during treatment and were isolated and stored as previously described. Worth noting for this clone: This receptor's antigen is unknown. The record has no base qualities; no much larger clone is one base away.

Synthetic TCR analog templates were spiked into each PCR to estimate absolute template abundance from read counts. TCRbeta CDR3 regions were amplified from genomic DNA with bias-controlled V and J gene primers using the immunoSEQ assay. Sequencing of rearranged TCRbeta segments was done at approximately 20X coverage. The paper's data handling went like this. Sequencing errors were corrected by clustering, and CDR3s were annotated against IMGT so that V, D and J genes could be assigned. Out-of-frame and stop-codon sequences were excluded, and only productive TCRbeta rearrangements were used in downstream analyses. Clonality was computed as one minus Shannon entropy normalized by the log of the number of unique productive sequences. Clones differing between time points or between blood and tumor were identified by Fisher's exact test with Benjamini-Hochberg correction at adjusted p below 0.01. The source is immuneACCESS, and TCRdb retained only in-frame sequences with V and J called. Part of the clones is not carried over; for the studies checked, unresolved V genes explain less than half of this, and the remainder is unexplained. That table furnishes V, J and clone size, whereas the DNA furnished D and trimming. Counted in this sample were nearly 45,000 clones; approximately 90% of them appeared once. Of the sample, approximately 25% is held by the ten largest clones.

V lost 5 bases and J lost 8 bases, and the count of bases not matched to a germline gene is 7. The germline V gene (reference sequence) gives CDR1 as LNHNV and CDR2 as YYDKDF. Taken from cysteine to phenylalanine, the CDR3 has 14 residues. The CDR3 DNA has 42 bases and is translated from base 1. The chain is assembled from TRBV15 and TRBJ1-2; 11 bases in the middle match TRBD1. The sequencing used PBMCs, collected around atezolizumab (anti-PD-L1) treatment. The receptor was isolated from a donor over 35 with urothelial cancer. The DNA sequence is TGTGCCACCAGCCGCGGACAGGGGGCGGGAGGCTACACCTTC. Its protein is CATSRGQGAGGYTF. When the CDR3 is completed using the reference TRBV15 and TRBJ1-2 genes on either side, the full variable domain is DAMVIQNPRYQVTQFGKPVTLSCSQTLNHNVMYWYQQKSSQAPKLLFHYYDKDFNNEADTPDNFQSRRPNTSFCFLDIRSPGLGDTAMYLCATSRGQGAGGYTFGSGTRLTVV.